This paragraph covers one TCR beta chain sequence. Its specificity is unknown. Trimming pared 4 bases from V and 5 bases from J, leaving 18 bases between. The germline CDR1 and CDR2 sequences are MNHNY and SVGAGI (reference sequence). This CDR3 has 16 amino acids. The data derive from a study of OX40 agonist ivuxolimab in advanced cancers. Notes on the study in general: The expanded peripheral T cells' antigen specificity was not determined. It was also the case that some nonresponders had low normalized T-cell clonal expansion. At doses 0.1 to 3.0 mg/kg, CD4+ and CD8+ clones expanded.

TCRdb's table, derived via immunoSEQ multiplex PCR, lists solely in-frame clones and lacks some. Counted here are tens of thousands of clones, about 83% occurring once; the ten biggest clones make up roughly 4.4%. Sequenced here: CD4+ or CD8+ T cells sorted from blood, sampled in a trial of the OX40 agonist ivuxolimab. The gene calls are TRBV6-6 and TRBJ2-1; D is possibly TRBD2 (6 bases). This clonotype originated in an adult with an advanced solid tumor such as melanoma, head and neck, liver or kidney cancer. CDR3 in DNA: TGTGCCAGCAGTTTCCAGACGATAGGGACTCACAATGAGCAGTTCTTC. Its translation is CASSFQTIGTHNEQFF.